A single sample gave rise to the 30 T cell receptor beta chains below, sequenced in a study of blood T cell repertoires in COVID-19. The data were produced by immunoSEQ multiplex PCR, yet TCRdb's version contains in-frame clones alone and is incomplete. This sample has 130,000 or so clones, with about 89% found just once. Source material: peripheral blood. These receptors all stem from a man between 60 and 70 years old with COVID-19, enrolled during active disease.

This clone was picked up one time. The V gene is TRBV5-8, the J gene TRBJ1-5; D gene unclear. Germline CDR1 and CDR2: SGHTS and YDEGEE. CDR3 length: 13 residues. Trimming cost V 0 bases and J 4 bases, with 5 bases left between them. The CDR3 is CASSLDRNQPQHF. The DNA of the CDR3 is TGTGCCAGCAGCTTGGATCGGAATCAGCCCCAGCATTTT.

The genes are TRBV5-5 and TRBJ1-5; TRBD1 matches at 7 bases. This CDR3 region has 16 residues. Germline V gene lookup returns CDR1 SGHKS and CDR2 YYEKEE (reference sequence). V gave up 2 bases and J gave up 0 bases; unmatched junction bases: 5. CDR3 nucleotides: TGTGCCAGCAGCTTCGGGACAGAATATAGCAATCAGCCCCAGCATTTT. This codes for CASSFGTEYSNQPQHF.

The chain has TRBV19 and TRBJ2-1, with TRBD2 identical over 12 bases. The CDR3 is made up of 14 amino acids. Trimming cost V 9 bases and J 6 bases; bases outside gene matches: 6. Per germline, CDR1 LNHDA and CDR2 SQIVND (reference sequence). The CDR3 loop is CASKLAGGRNEQFF. CDR3 DNA sequence: TGTGCCAGCAAGCTAGCGGGGGGGCGCAATGAGCAGTTCTTC.

The chain employs TRBV9 and TRBJ1-6; D gene unclear. The length of the CDR3 is 13 residues. CDR1 SGDLS and CDR2 YYNGEE come from the germline V gene. V lost 4 bases to trimming and J lost 7 bases, with 9 bases between them. This CDR3 is CASSQSWNSPLHF. CDR3 nucleotide sequence: TGTGCCAGCAGCCAGTCCTGGAATTCACCCCTCCACTTT.

The V gene is TRBV30, the J gene TRBJ1-3; D call uncertain. Germline CDR1 is GTSNPN and CDR2 is SVGIG (reference sequence). This CDR3 has 13 amino acids. Trimming shortened V by 6 bases and J by 1 base, and 10 bases separated the two germline ends. The CDR3 DNA sequence: TGTGCCTGCCCCGGCGGGTCTGGAAACACCATATATTTT. Translation gives CACPGGSGNTIYF.

The J gene is TRBJ2-3, the V gene TRBV3-1 (or the pseudogene TRBV3-2), with 8 bases fitting TRBD2. Germline values: CDR1 LGHDT, CDR2 YNNKEL (reference sequence). This CDR3 comprises 15 residues. After removal of 0 bases from V and 6 bases from J, the junction contained 5 bases not matched to a gene. The DNA of the CDR3 is TGTGCCAGCAGCCAAGATCGCGGGGGGCGGGATACGCAGTATTTT. It yields the protein CASSQDRGGRDTQYF.

The chain is built from TRBV4-1 and TRBJ1-2; tentatively, D is TRBD1 (5 bases). V was clipped by 1 base and J by 7 bases, with 10 bases between them. Germline values: CDR1 MGHRA, CDR2 YSYEKL. The CDR3 totals 13 residues. The CDR3 DNA follows: TGCGCCAGCAGCCAAGTTCCTCAGGGTGGCTACACCTTC. Amino acid sequence: CASSQVPQGGYTF.

The rearrangement uses TRBV28 and TRBJ2-2; 7 bases fit TRBD2. Trimming at V came to 5 bases and at J to 5 bases, leaving 11 bases not matched to a gene. This CDR3 is built from 16 residues. Germline loops: CDR1 MDHEN, CDR2 SYDVKM. DNA of the CDR3: TGTGCCAGCAGTCCACGTGGCGGGGGTGGGACCGGGGAGCTGTTTTTT. Amino acids: CASSPRGGGGTGELFF.

The chain employs TRBV24-1 and TRBJ1-5; no clear D. The ends were cut back, 6 bases at V and 1 base at J, with 9 bases in the middle. There are 14 residues in the CDR3. Germline values: CDR1 KGHDR, CDR2 SFDVKD. This CDR3 reads CATSLGGSNQPQHF. The CDR3 DNA reads TGTGCCACCAGTCTCGGCGGAAGCAATCAGCCCCAGCATTTT.

Here the CDR3 reads CASSEPGRGYGYTF. The DNA of the CDR3 is TGTGCCAGCAGTGAACCGGGGAGGGGTTATGGCTACACCTTC. This rearrangement joins TRBV25-1 to TRBJ1-2; possibly TRBD1 for D (5 bases). Trimming shortened V by 2 bases and J by 5 bases, and 12 bases separated the two germline ends. The CDR3 contains 14 residues. CDR1 is MGHDK, CDR2 SYGVNS, per germline.

Remarks on this clone: Other DNA sequences of this sample code for an identical CDR3. The V gene is TRBV18, the J gene TRBJ1-1; D might be TRBD1 (6 bases). The CDR3 has 15 amino acids. V shed 3 bases and J shed 1 base, with 12 bases lying between them. Per the germline V gene, CDR1 is KGHSH and CDR2 is LQKENI. The DNA of the CDR3 is TGTGCCAGCTCACCGCCGGGGGGCAGGAACACTGAAGCTTTCTTT. Amino acids: CASSPPGGRNTEAFF.

The chain employs TRBV6-6 and TRBJ1-1; 9 bases are shared with TRBD1. J lost 2 bases, V lost 6 bases, and 13 bases had no gene match. Germline V gene data show CDR1 as MNHNY and CDR2 as SVGAGI (reference sequence). The CDR3 consists of 17 residues. The CDR3 loop reads CASSRPGTGSRNTEAFF. As DNA, the CDR3 is TGTGCCAGCAGCCGACCCGGGACAGGGTCAAGAAACACTGAAGCTTTCTTT.

This clone was seen only once. This chain connects TRBV2 to TRBJ2-7, with 11 positions matching TRBD2. This CDR3 region has 12 residues. V lost 10 bases and J lost 3; bases outside the gene matches: 2. Germline values: CDR1 SNHLY, CDR2 FYNNEI. The CDR3 DNA reads TGTGCCACCGGGACTAGCGGCTACGAGCAGTACTTC. Encoded protein: CATGTSGYEQYF. The whole variable domain, remainder taken from reference TRBV2 and TRBJ2-7, is EPEVTQTPSHQVTQMGQEVILRCVPISNHLYFYWYRQILGQKVEFLVSFYNNEISEKSEIFDDQFSVERPDGSNFTLKIRSTKLEDSAMYFCATGTSGYEQYFGPGTRLTVT.

This clone has more than one count but fewer than ten. The chain links TRBV24-1 to TRBJ1-5, with 7 bases aligning to TRBD1. Germline lookup yields CDR1 KGHDR and CDR2 SFDVKD. This CDR3 has 16 amino acids. V lost 2 bases to trimming and J lost 3 bases; unmatched junction nucleotides: 6. The CDR3 nucleotides read TGTGCCACCAGTGATTCGAGGACAGGTGACAATCAGCCCCAGCATTTT. It is translated as CATSDSRTGDNQPQHF.

The chain employs TRBV7-2 and TRBJ2-7; TRBD1 aligns across 7 bases. The length of the CDR3 is 12 residues. Germline CDR1 is SGHTA and CDR2 is FQGNSA. V lost 5 bases to trimming and J lost 4 bases; unmatched junction nucleotides: 2. The CDR3 DNA is TGTGCCAGCAGCCAGACAGGGTACGAGCAGTACTTC. This translates into CASSQTGYEQYF.

The chain carries TRBV27 and TRBJ2-7, with 10 bases matching TRBD2. V lost 6 bases, J lost 1 base, and 12 bases stayed unmatched. Germline assignment: CDR1 MNHEY and CDR2 SMNVEV (reference sequence). The CDR3 runs to 17 residues. The CDR3 reads CASRGLAVRSESYEQYF. CDR3 DNA: TGTGCCAGCAGAGGACTAGCGGTCCGCAGTGAGTCCTACGAGCAGTACTTC.

This chain connects TRBV24-1 to TRBJ1-5; 7 bases are shared with TRBD1. The CDR3 contains 14 residues. V lost 6 bases to trimming and J lost 4 bases; unmatched junction nucleotides: 5. Germline V gene lookup returns CDR1 KGHDR and CDR2 SFDVKD. The DNA of the CDR3 is TGTGCCACCAGTCACCCGGGACAGAATCAGCCCCAGCATTTT. Translating gives CATSHPGQNQPQHF.

V and J are TRBV11-2 and TRBJ2-5, with a possible D match to TRBD1 (5 bases). V shed 3 bases and J shed 1 base, with 9 bases lying between them. This CDR3 spans 14 amino acids. In germline, CDR1 is SGHAT, CDR2 FQNNGV. CDR3 coding DNA: TGTGCCAGCAGCTTTTCTAGGGGCCAAGAGACCCAGTACTTC. Protein: CASSFSRGQETQYF.

The rearrangement links TRBV6-6 to TRBJ1-2; 9 bases line up with TRBD1. CDR1 is MNHNY, CDR2 SVGAGI, per germline (reference sequence). V lost 7 bases, J lost 7 bases, and 10 bases stayed unmatched. This CDR3 is 14 amino acids long. The CDR3 nucleotides are TGTGCCAGCATCCCCTCTCGGGACAGGGCTGGCTACACCTTC. It translates to CASIPSRDRAGYTF.

Only one count was recorded for this clone. This chain connects TRBV27 to TRBJ2-5, with 15 bases identical to TRBD2. The germline V gene encodes CDR1 MNHEY and CDR2 SMNVEV (reference sequence). With V trimmed by 3 bases and J by 4 bases, 6 bases remained unmatched. The CDR3 sequence is 17 residues long. The DNA of the CDR3 is TGTGCCAGCAGTTTCAGGAGGACTAGCGGGGGGGTAGAGACCCAGTACTTC. Translation: CASSFRRTSGGVETQYF.

This clone was found once. The rearrangement uses TRBV30 and TRBJ1-6; D not resolved. Germline V gene sequence: CDR1 GTSNPN, CDR2 SVGIG (reference sequence). The V end was cut by 0 bases, the J end by 11 bases, with 11 bases between. The CDR3 extends over 13 amino acids. This CDR3 reads CAWSVSGYAPLHF. CDR3 DNA: TGTGCCTGGAGTGTATCCGGTTATGCACCCCTCCACTTT.

The CDR3 sequence: CASSFSGGITGELFF. CDR3 in DNA: TGTGCCAGCAGCTTTAGCGGGGGAATAACCGGGGAGCTGTTTTTT. The chain combines TRBV11-2 with TRBJ2-2, with 9 bases matching TRBD2. The CDR3 is 15 residues long. From germline, CDR1 is SGHAT and CDR2 FQNNGV. The junction had 4 bases not matched to a gene; V was cut back by 3 bases and J by 5 bases.

V is TRBV11-2 and J is TRBJ1-4; tentatively, D is TRBD1 (6 bases). V lost 1 base, J lost 5 bases, and 8 bases lay in between. This CDR3 is built from 14 residues. CDR1 SGHAT and CDR2 FQNNGV come from the germline V gene. CDR3 DNA: TGTGCCAGCAGCTTAGGGCAGGGGAATGAAAAACTGTTTTTT. This sequence encodes CASSLGQGNEKLFF.

The CDR3 sequence is CASSYSAPYSGNTIYF. The CDR3 region has the DNA TGTGCCAGCAGTTACTCGGCTCCTTACTCTGGAAACACCATATATTTT. V and J are TRBV6-2 or TRBV6-3 and TRBJ1-3; D uncertain. Germline V gives CDR1 MNHEY, CDR2 SVGEGT. Trimming took 0 bases from V and 0 from J, leaving 9 bases between them. This CDR3 has 16 residues.

The rearrangement joins TRBV4-1 to TRBJ2-7; 9 bases map to TRBD1. This CDR3 has 17 amino acids. With V trimmed by 1 base and J by 4 bases, 11 bases remained unmatched. Germline lookup yields CDR1 MGHRA and CDR2 YSYEKL. The CDR3 region is CASSQVGPGQGSYEQYF. Here the CDR3 DNA reads TGCGCCAGCAGCCAAGTAGGGCCGGGACAGGGCTCGTACGAGCAGTACTTC.

This clone has only one observation. The rearrangement joins TRBV6-2 or TRBV6-3 to TRBJ2-5, with 12 nucleotides matching TRBD2. CDR3 size: 14 residues. CDR1 MNHEY and CDR2 SVGEGT come from the germline V gene. J gave up 5 bases and V 4 bases, and 2 bases lay outside the gene matches. CDR3 residues: CASSFGTSGETQYF. The CDR3 DNA is TGTGCCAGCAGTTTTGGGACTAGCGGGGAGACCCAGTACTTC.

J is TRBJ1-6 and V is TRBV9, with 7 bases lining up with TRBD1. V was clipped by 4 bases and J by 8 bases; unmatched bases: 12. The CDR3 extends over 16 amino acids. The germline V gene has CDR1 SGDLS and CDR2 YYNGEE. The CDR3 reads CASSLTRGFLDSPLHF. The CDR3 DNA reads as TGTGCCAGCAGCCTCACCAGGGGGTTTTTGGATTCACCCCTCCACTTT.

The chain joins TRBV6-5 to TRBJ1-2; tentative D call: TRBD1 (6 bases). The V and J ends lost 7 bases and 3 bases respectively, with 18 bases between them. CDR1 and CDR2 (germline): MNHEY, SVGAGI. This CDR3 has 15 amino acids. The CDR3 DNA reads as TGTGCCAGCACCGAGGGGGGGGGCGGGCACTATGGCTACACCTTC. It encodes CASTEGGGGHYGYTF.

This clone was seen once. Here the CDR3 DNA reads TGTGCCAGTGTTACAGGGAATCAGCCCCAGCATTTT. It encodes CASVTGNQPQHF. The gene calls are TRBV19 and TRBJ1-5, with D possibly matching TRBD1 (6 bases). The ends were cut back, 8 bases at V and 4 bases at J, with 9 bases in the middle. Looked up from germline, CDR1 is LNHDA and CDR2 is SQIVND (reference sequence). This CDR3 region has 12 residues.

This chain uses TRBV9 with TRBJ1-4, with 8 bases aligning to TRBD1. The ends lost 0 bases at V and 8 bases at J; junction bases unmatched: 6. This CDR3 contains 15 residues. Germline lookup yields CDR1 SGDLS and CDR2 YYNGEE. This chain's CDR3 is CASSVDQGAKEKLFF. CDR3 DNA sequence: TGTGCCAGCAGCGTAGATCAGGGGGCAAAAGAAAAACTGTTTTTT. Full variable domain (outside the CDR3, taken from reference TRBV9 and TRBJ1-4): DSGVTQTPKHLITATGQRVTLRCSPRSGDLSVYWYQQSLDQGLQFLIQYYNGEERAKGNILERFSAQQFPDLHSELNLSSLELGDSALYFCASSVDQGAKEKLFFGSGTQLSVL.